A selection of T cell receptor beta chains follows, all from one sample in a study of shared T cell receptors in the human thymus. Data came from immunoSEQ multiplex PCR; TCRdb stores just in-frame clones and leaves some out. This table holds roughly 500,000 clones, approximately 80% found once. These data were also filed under a second study, of human thymus T cells.

Sequencing was carried out using thymocytes. The source is a boy under two years old with a congenital heart defect. The conserved cysteine and the conserved F or W are not part of the CDR3 here.

TRBJ1-2	12	TRBV27	ASSLDRGGYGYT
TRBJ1-1	14	TRBV2	ASPSGAGRGGTEAF
TRBJ2-7	15	TRBV2	ASSPGTSFGAPREQY
TRBJ2-1	14	TRBV5-1	ASSLGREGVYNEQF
TRBJ2-7	14	TRBV28	ASSSGLAGGCSEQY
TRBJ2-7	12	TRBV7-2	ASSFGGISYEQY
TRBJ2-5	12	TRBV6-5	ASSPDSYQETQY
TRBJ2-7	12	TRBV5-6	ASSFLLGPYGQY
TRBJ2-5	15	TRBV28	ASIQDSASGMQETQY
TRBJ2-7	13	TRBV27	ASSLGTGGSYEQY
TRBJ2-6	15	TRBV15	ATSSSSRSSGANVLT
TRBJ1-5	12	TRBV7-2	ASSYRGSNQPQH
TRBJ1-1	15	TRBV7-9	ASILGGLTGENTEAF
TRBJ1-2	17	TRBV23-1	ASSQLRIPPAPPNYGYT
TRBJ2-1	14	TRBV5-6	ASSPAEDPPYNEQF
TRBJ1-5	13	TRBV6-6	ASSYPTESNQPQH
TRBJ1-1	11	TRBV4-2	ASSQEWAGPAF
TRBJ2-1	14	TRBV11-2	ASSQLAGSSYNEQF
TRBJ2-7	13	TRBV19	ASIAPGYLGYEQY
TRBJ1-1	14	TRBV5-5	ASSAGQGGPYTEAF
TRBJ2-7	15	TRBV7-6	ASSQTSPGTGVYEQY
TRBJ2-7	13	TRBV7-8	ASSSPGTSGSEQY
TRBJ1-2	11	TRBV6-1	ASSDRGNYGYT
TRBJ2-7	15	TRBV15	ATSRPNGGTGGAEQY
TRBJ2-1	16	TRBV5-1	ASSLELKLAGLGNEQF
TRBJ2-7	13	TRBV5-8	ASSPERAPMDEQY
TRBJ2-2	11	TRBV4-2	ASSQAGTGELF
TRBJ2-7	12	TRBV5-6	ASSILDSSYEQY
TRBJ2-7	11	TRBV13	ASSLWRSYEQY
TRBJ2-3	13	TRBV29-1	SVAPRSCPTDTQY
TRBJ2-1	12	TRBV30	AWGGVDLYNEQF
.	18	TRBV15	ATSRDRGPEGLAGSYEQY
TRBJ2-1	9	TRBV20-1	SARRANEQF
TRBJ2-7	12	TRBV5-7	ASSLTGSGYEQY
TRBJ2-6	16	TRBV25-1	ASSEGLAVPSGANVLT
TRBJ1-4	13	TRBV15	ATSRDRRGIEKLF
TRBJ2-7	11	TRBV7-9	ASSRDTPYEQY
TRBJ2-2	16	TRBV7-8	ASSTSGLAGPNTGELF
TRBJ2-2	11	TRBV28	ASASGPAGELF
TRBJ2-5	11	TRBV7-8	ASSSRIMGTQY
TRBJ2-4	11	TRBV6-5	AGTNRGTNIQY
TRBJ2-3	14	TRBV7-9	ASSATLAGATDTQY
TRBJ2-5	11	TRBV27	ASSWGSQETQY
TRBJ2-3	10	TRBV15	ATSLRVDTQY
TRBJ2-7	11	TRBV10-3	AISRRELGEQY
TRBJ1-1	14	TRBV7-9	ASSFATGVGGAEAF